Below, 17 T cell receptor beta chains from the same sample are listed, as sequenced in a study of shared clonotypes between healthy human individuals. Profiled with immunoSEQ multiplex PCR; TCRdb holds only in-frame clones, not every one. Of more than 2 million clones in the sample, 90% to 97% were seen once. Material for sequencing was naive CD4+ T cells sorted from blood. Subset in this sample: CD45RA+ positively selected. The receptors were gathered from a man between 18 and 35 years old in good health.

The V and J genes are TRBV11-2 and TRBJ2-3, with 11 nucleotides matching TRBD2. Unmatched junction bases numbered 3, after V lost 4 bases and J lost 3 bases. CDR3 size: 15 residues. Per germline, CDR1 SGHAT and CDR2 FQNNGV. In DNA, the CDR3 is TGTGCCAGCAGCTCCCGGACTAGCGGGACAGATACGCAGTATTTT. Encoded protein: CASSSRTSGTDTQYF.

V is TRBV23-1 and J is TRBJ1-5, with 7 bases matching TRBD1. TRBV23-1 falls under the ORF class, with uncertain function. There are 13 residues in the CDR3. With V trimmed by 7 bases and J by 4 bases, 4 bases remained unmatched. The CDR3 DNA reads as TGCGCCAGCAAAGACAGGGAGAATCAGCCCCAGCATTTT. Protein sequence: CASKDRENQPQHF.

The gene calls are TRBV2 and TRBJ2-2; 9 bases line up with TRBD2. CDR3 length: 15 amino acids. Trimming removed 4 bases from V and 1 base from J; junction bases left unmatched: 1. CDR1 is SNHLY and CDR2 is FYNNEI in the germline V gene. DNA for the CDR3: TGTGCCAGCAGTGGAGCGGGAGGGAACACCGGGGAGCTGTTTTTT. It is translated as CASSGAGGNTGELFF. The whole variable domain, filled in from reference TRBV2 and TRBJ2-2, reads EPEVTQTPSHQVTQMGQEVILRCVPISNHLYFYWYRQILGQKVEFLVSFYNNEISEKSEIFDDQFSVERPDGSNFTLKIRSTKLEDSAMYFCASSGAGGNTGELFFGEGSRLTVL.

This clone was detected once. The chain couples TRBV5-6 to TRBJ1-2, with D possibly matching TRBD1 (6 bases). Germline V lookup: CDR1 SGHDT, CDR2 YYEEEE. The CDR3 has 15 amino acids. V was clipped by 0 bases and J by 4 bases, with 13 bases between them. The CDR3 DNA is TGTGCCAGCAGCTTGGAACAGGGTATACGCTATGGCTACACCTTC. Translating gives CASSLEQGIRYGYTF.

DNA of the CDR3: TGTGCCAGCAGCCCTCGGGGCAAGGCTTCGGCAGGGGGTGAGACCCAGTACTTC. Translation gives CASSPRGKASAGGETQYF. The genes are TRBV7-6 and TRBJ2-5; TRBD1 aligns across 7 bases. The CDR3 totals 18 residues. Trimming cost V 5 bases and J 5 bases; bases outside gene matches: 20. In germline, CDR1 is SGHVS, CDR2 FNYEAQ.

This sequence joins TRBV28 and TRBJ1-2; tentatively, D is TRBD1 (5 bases). Germline V gives CDR1 MDHEN, CDR2 SYDVKM. The CDR3 loop spans 18 amino acids. V lost 1 base to trimming and J lost 0 bases, with 18 bases between them. CDR3 in amino acids: CASSLYSTGRDPNYGYTF. In DNA, the CDR3 is TGTGCCAGCAGTTTATATAGTACCGGGAGGGACCCTAACTATGGCTACACCTTC.

The gene calls are TRBV7-2 and TRBJ2-5; TRBD2 is a possible D gene (6 bases). The CDR3 contains 14 residues. Looked up from germline, CDR1 is SGHTA and CDR2 is FQGNSA. Trimming removed 7 bases from V and 2 bases from J, with 14 bases in between. The CDR3 here is CASTGGGGQETQYF. CDR3 nucleotides: TGTGCCAGCACCGGGGGTGGCGGACAAGAGACCCAGTACTTC.

In the case of this clone: The same CDR3 can be traced to other DNA sequences in this sample. The rearrangement joins TRBV18 to TRBJ2-3; D uncertain. CDR3 length equals 15 residues. V lost 1 base, J lost 0 bases, and 8 bases lay in between. In germline, CDR1 is KGHSH, CDR2 LQKENI. The CDR3 DNA follows: TGTGCCAGCTCACCACTTCCCTCTAGCACAGATACGCAGTATTTT. It codes for CASSPLPSSTDTQYF.

The CDR3 loop is CASLRGRGQETQYF. The CDR3 coding sequence is TGTGCCAGCCTTCGAGGGAGGGGGCAAGAGACCCAGTACTTC. V gene TRBV21-1 combines with J gene TRBJ2-5; no DNA check was done on the table's D call, TRBD2. TRBV21-1 constitutes a pseudogene. This CDR3 is built from 14 residues.

In DNA, the CDR3 is TGTGCCAGCAGTTACTCATGGGACACCGGGGAGCTGTTTTTT. Residues: CASSYSWDTGELFF. The chain carries TRBV6-6 and TRBJ2-2, with D uncertain. The V gene lost 0 bases and the J gene lost 3 bases, with 5 bases spanning the gap. CDR3 length: 14 residues. Germline CDR1 MNHNY, CDR2 SVGAGI (reference sequence).

The gene calls are TRBV30 and TRBJ1-2; no definite D call. Trimming removed 5 bases from V and 2 bases from J, with 9 bases in between. The germline V gene encodes CDR1 GTSNPN and CDR2 SVGIG (reference sequence). The CDR3 consists of 12 residues. The CDR3 protein is CAWEPGNYGYTF. The CDR3 coding sequence is TGTGCCTGGGAACCCGGGAACTATGGCTACACCTTC.

The chain combines TRBV27 with TRBJ1-1, with a tentative D call TRBD1 (5 bases). Germline assignment: CDR1 MNHEY and CDR2 SMNVEV (reference sequence). This CDR3 is built from 16 residues. Trimming pared 8 bases from V and 5 bases from J, leaving 24 bases between. CDR3 region: CASRAGGAVGNTEAFF. The DNA for the CDR3 is TGTGCCAGCCGCGCGGGAGGGGCAGTGGGTAATACTGAAGCTTTCTTT.

The chain carries TRBV28 and TRBJ2-5; TRBD2 aligns across 15 bases. The ends lost 5 bases at V and 6 bases at J; junction bases unmatched: 4. The V gene's germline CDR1 is MDHEN and CDR2 SYDVKM. The CDR3 sequence is 15 residues long. The CDR3 nucleotides read TGTGCCAGCAGTCCGGGGACTAGCGGGAGGAAGACCCAGTACTTC. Translated: CASSPGTSGRKTQYF.

The J gene is TRBJ2-2, the V gene TRBV28; no clear D gene. Trimming removed 7 bases at V and 5 bases at J, with 11 bases between. The CDR3 covers 13 residues. The germline gives CDR1 MDHEN, CDR2 SYDVKM. Here the CDR3 reads CASTELRTGELFF. DNA of the CDR3: TGTGCCAGCACCGAGTTAAGGACCGGGGAGCTGTTTTTT.

The chain recombines TRBV13 with TRBJ2-1, with 8 bases matching TRBD2. The germline V gene encodes CDR1 PRHDT and CDR2 FYEKMQ (reference sequence). V lost 5 bases to trimming and J lost 5 bases; unmatched junction nucleotides: 11. The CDR3 covers 16 residues. The CDR3 here is CASSIPNSGGDNEQFF. CDR3 sequence (DNA): TGTGCCAGCAGCATTCCCAACTCCGGGGGGGACAATGAGCAGTTCTTC.

This clone was seen once. The V gene is TRBV18, the J gene TRBJ1-4, with D unclear. V lost 6 bases, J lost 7 bases, and 12 bases lay in between. Germline lookup yields CDR1 KGHSH and CDR2 LQKENI. The CDR3 loop spans 13 amino acids. The CDR3 coding sequence is TGTGCCAGCTCGCGTGGGCGGGGTGAAAAACTGTTTTTT. Amino acids: CASSRGRGEKLFF. The full variable domain, its missing parts supplied by reference TRBV18 and TRBJ1-4, is NAGVMQNPRHLVRRRGQEARLRCSPMKGHSHVYWYRQLPEEGLKFMVYLQKENIIDESGMPKERFSAEFPKEGPSILRIQQVVRGDSAAYFCASSRGRGEKLFFGSGTQLSVL.

The genes are TRBV11-3 and TRBJ2-3; 8 bases line up with TRBD2. The CDR3 has 16 amino acids. Germline loops: CDR1 SGHNT, CDR2 YENEEA. J was trimmed by 5 bases and V by 5 bases; bases with no gene match: 12. This CDR3 is CASSTGTRPQGDTQYF. For the CDR3, the DNA is TGTGCCAGCAGCACCGGGACTAGACCTCAAGGAGATACGCAGTATTTT.